The T cell receptor beta chain under discussion was sequenced for a study of cytomegalovirus exposure and HLA in healthy donors. General observations from the study: In a later analysis, productive TCRs from donors in an Asian-associated ancestry cluster reportedly carried fewer N-insertions than the cohort mean.

It was with 60 Vbeta and 13 Jbeta primers that the PCR ran. Sequenced by immunoSEQ multiplex PCR; TCRdb stores in-frame clones only, minus some. This sample has some 190,000 clones; around 80% occur once, and the top ten carry approximately 1.5%. The sample holds a few counts of this clone. Antigen unknown. The CDR3 covers 18 residues. Trimming took 1 base from V and 4 from J, leaving 20 bases between them. CDR1 is MNHNS and CDR2 is SASEGT in the germline V gene. Material for sequencing was PBMCs. The clonotype was recovered from a man in his late teens or twenties in good health and CMV-seronegative. This chain joins TRBV6-1 and TRBJ1-5, with D unresolved. The CDR3 coding sequence is TGTGCCAGCAGTGAAGGGGTCCCCGCCAGGAAACGGAATCAGCCCCAGCATTTT. It yields the protein CASSEGVPARKRNQPQHF.